Below are 19 T cell receptor beta chains sequenced from a single sample in a study of CD8 T cells in ankylosing spondylitis (dated by TCRdb to 2015 to 2018). To prepare the library, 5' RACE was applied. The instrument was an Illumina HiSeq 2500. Starting from the raw public reads, TCRdb applied fastp trimming at Q25, assembled clones with MiXCR and retained in-frame beta chains. Every distinct CDR3 protein forms one entry, paired with its most common genes and DNA. The sample table contains 250,000 to 400,000 distinct CDR3 sequences; only one count was recorded for about 9.9% of them. Around 10% of the sample rests with the top ten. Sequenced sample: blood, either unsorted or a sorted T cell fraction (not recorded which). The receptor source for this set is a female donor with ankylosing spondylitis or in good health (not recorded which).

This clonotype was counted only a few times. This chain uses TRBV6-5 with TRBJ1-6; D unclear. V was trimmed by 2 bases and J by 7 bases, leaving 15 bases between them. This CDR3 comprises 16 residues. In germline, CDR1 is MNHEY, CDR2 SVGAGI. The CDR3: CASSYEFRQENSPLHF. CDR3 sequence (DNA): TGTGCCAGCAGTTACGAATTTCGGCAGGAAAATTCACCCCTCCACTTT.

This clonotype was counted a few times. This sequence joins TRBV7-3 and TRBJ2-3, with 9 positions matching TRBD2. Losses at the gene ends were 5 bases for V and 5 bases for J; bases not matched to a gene: 11. Germline V CDR1 and CDR2: SGHTA, FQGTGA. The CDR3 has 16 amino acids. The CDR3 sequence: CASSPRGGGAIDTQYF. The CDR3 bases are TGTGCCAGCAGCCCCCGGGGCGGGGGGGCAATAGATACGCAGTATTTT.

The chain joins TRBV6-5 to TRBJ1-3, with D possibly being TRBD1 (5 bases). The V end lost 1 base, the J end lost 4 bases, and 14 bases lay between the germline ends. Germline CDR1 and CDR2: MNHEY and SVGAGI. The CDR3 covers 16 residues. The CDR3 here is CASSYWGQGAGNTIYF. The CDR3 bases are TGTGCCAGCAGTTACTGGGGCCAGGGCGCAGGAAACACCATATATTTT.

About this clonotype: This may come from a read error, since a much larger clone is one base off. As the CDR3 is not closed by the conserved phenylalanine or tryptophan, this likely results from a read error. The V and J genes are TRBV10-3 and TRBJ2-1; a possible D gene is TRBD2 (5 bases). V dropped 4 bases and J dropped 4 bases, with 5 bases sitting between them. The CDR3 is made up of 12 amino acids. CDR1 and CDR2 from the germline V gene are ENHRY and SYGVKD. The CDR3 region has the DNA TGTGCCATCAGTGGGAGGTACAATGAGCAGTTCTAC. This gives the protein CAISGRYNEQFY.

CDR3 amino acids: CSAIGAAGTGGTDTQYF. In DNA form, the CDR3 reads TGCAGTGCCATTGGGGCTGCCGGGACAGGGGGCACAGATACGCAGTATTTT. The genes are TRBV20-1 and TRBJ2-3, with 10 bases that match TRBD1. The CDR3 has 17 amino acids. Germline V lookup: CDR1 DFQATT, CDR2 SNEGSKA (reference sequence). Germline trimming cut 6 bases from V and 1 base from J; bases unmatched to any gene: 13.

This clonotype was counted at least ten times. This chain uses TRBV7-6 with TRBJ2-5; 9 bases map to TRBD2. The germline CDR1 and CDR2 sequences are SGHVS and FNYEAQ. J gave up 5 bases and V 0 bases, and 7 bases lay outside the gene matches. The CDR3 contains 16 residues. CDR3 sequence (DNA): TGTGCCAGCAGCTTAGCGTCCGCTAGCGGGGACGAGACCCAGTACTTC. Encoded protein: CASSLASASGDETQYF.

This clonotype was recorded once. The rearrangement uses TRBV18 and TRBJ1-4; the match to TRBD1 covers 10 bases. The J segment lost 0 bases and the V segment lost 6 bases, leaving 10 bases of the junction unmatched. CDR3 length equals 18 residues. Germline CDR1 and CDR2: KGHSH and LQKENI. CDR3 sequence reads: CASSGQGQWKATNEKLFF. The CDR3 bases are TGTGCCAGCTCGGGACAGGGGCAATGGAAAGCAACTAATGAAAAACTGTTTTTT.

CDR3 loop: CASATGPSLGSYNSPLHF. CDR3 nucleotide sequence: TGTGCCAGCGCCACCGGACCGAGCCTCGGGTCCTATAATTCACCCCTCCACTTT. The V call is TRBV3-1, the J call TRBJ1-6; no definite D call. Germline-derived CDR1 and CDR2 are LGHDT and YNNKEL (reference sequence). CDR3 length equals 18 residues. V was trimmed by 8 bases and J by 1 base, leaving 21 bases between them. Using reference TRBV3-1 and TRBJ1-6 for the parts outside the CDR3, the full variable domain is DTAVSQTPKYLVTQMGNDKSIKCEQNLGHDTMYWYKQDSKKFLKIMFSYNNKELIINETVPNRFSPKSPDKAHLNLHINSLELGDSAVYFCASATGPSLGSYNSPLHFGNGTRLTVT.

In its sample, this clonotype was seen many times. V usage is TRBV20-1 and J usage is TRBJ2-7, with D perhaps TRBD1 or TRBD2 (5 bases each). Between the trimmed V and J ends, which lost 3 bases and 2 bases, there was a span of 5 bases. This CDR3 is built from 11 residues. CDR1 and CDR2 from the germline V gene are DFQATT and SNEGSKA (reference sequence). CDR3 sequence reads: CSARGAYEQYF. CDR3 coding DNA: TGCAGTGCTAGGGGGGCCTACGAGCAGTACTTC.

In this sample, this clonotype turned up many times. The V and J genes are TRBV20-1 and TRBJ2-7; D is unresolved. The germline V gene encodes CDR1 DFQATT and CDR2 SNEGSKA (reference sequence). V dropped 5 bases and J dropped 6 bases, with 8 bases sitting between them. This CDR3 contains 10 residues. The CDR3 region has the DNA TGCAGTGCTGGGCCCTCCGAGCAGTACTTC. It specifies CSAGPSEQYF.

This clonotype came up many times. The chain uses TRBV20-1 and TRBJ2-7, with 8 bases fitting TRBD2. The junction had 4 bases not matched to a gene; V was cut back by 0 bases and J by 0 bases. This CDR3 has 15 amino acids. Germline CDR1 and CDR2: DFQATT and SNEGSKA (reference sequence). The DNA for the CDR3 is TGCAGTGCTAGAGAGGGCGGGAGGCACTCCTACGAGCAGTACTTC. Its translation is CSAREGGRHSYEQYF.

This clonotype was observed many times. The chain couples TRBV7-2 to TRBJ2-3; TRBD1 or TRBD2 may be the D gene (6 bases each). This CDR3 is 15 amino acids long. Trimming took 1 base from V and 3 from J, leaving 11 bases between them. CDR1 is SGHTA and CDR2 is FQGNSA in the germline V gene. This CDR3 is CASSLVGGWTDTQYF. CDR3 DNA sequence: TGTGCCAGCAGCTTAGTCGGGGGCTGGACAGATACGCAGTATTTT.

This clonotype occurred many times. This chain links TRBV20-1 with TRBJ2-3; D unresolved. This CDR3 comprises 14 residues. The V end was cut by 3 bases, the J end by 0 bases, with 10 bases between. Germline assignment: CDR1 DFQATT and CDR2 SNEGSKA (reference sequence). The CDR3 DNA follows: TGCAGTGCTAGTGGGCAGGTCAGCACAGATACGCAGTATTTT. This codes for CSASGQVSTDTQYF.

The chain couples TRBV5-1 to TRBJ2-3; 12 nucleotides line up with TRBD2. Trimming at V came to 6 bases and at J to 1 base, leaving 12 bases not matched to a gene. Germline V gene data show CDR1 as SGHRS and CDR2 as YFSETQ. The CDR3 sequence is 18 residues long. The CDR3 reads CASIGTSGLTGGTDTQYF. CDR3 DNA: TGCGCCAGCATCGGGACTAGCGGGCTAACGGGTGGCACAGATACGCAGTATTTT.

This clonotype was recorded many times. V usage is TRBV20-1 and J usage is TRBJ2-1; tentative D call: TRBD1 (6 bases). Germline CDR1 DFQATT, CDR2 SNEGSKA (reference sequence). The CDR3 sequence is 14 residues long. With 3 bases removed from V and 7 bases from J, the gap between germline ends came to 16 bases. CDR3 protein: CSASMGAPLNEQFF. As DNA, the CDR3 is TGCAGTGCTAGTATGGGGGCCCCTTTGAATGAGCAGTTCTTC.

Notes on this clonotype: One end of the junction is discordant with germline, which a read error may explain. This sequence joins TRBV20-1 and TRBJ2-7; TRBD2 matches at 12 bases. Germline values: CDR1 DFQATT, CDR2 SNEGSKA (reference sequence). This CDR3 has 14 residues. CDR3 bases: TGCAGTGCTAGACCTAGCGGGAGGGCCTACGTGCAGTACTTC. Its protein product is CSARPSGRAYVQYF.

This clonotype was observed a handful of times. The chain combines TRBV6-1 with TRBJ2-5; D uncertain. The germline CDR1 and CDR2 sequences are MNHNS and SASEGT. This CDR3 spans 13 amino acids. Between the trimmed V and J ends, which lost 7 bases and 2 bases, there was a span of 11 bases. CDR3 DNA: TGTGCCAGCAACACTGCAGAGCAAGAGACCCAGTACTTC. Translating it yields CASNTAEQETQYF.

This clonotype was observed a handful of times. This chain uses TRBV7-2 with TRBJ2-3; D uncertain. CDR3 length equals 15 residues. The germline V gene has CDR1 SGHTA and CDR2 FQGNSA. Trimming cost V 7 bases and J 0 bases, with 14 bases left between them. CDR3 DNA sequence: TGTGCCAGCATCAAACCCCAGGCTAGCACAGATACGCAGTATTTT. Amino acid sequence: CASIKPQASTDTQYF. Combining the CDR3 with reference TRBV7-2 and TRBJ2-3 gives the whole variable domain GAGVSQSPSNKVTEKGKDVELRCDPISGHTALYWYRQSLGQGLEFLIYFQGNSAPDKSGLPSDRFSAERTGGSVSTLTIQRTQQEDSAVYLCASIKPQASTDTQYFGPGTRLTVL.

The chain combines TRBV6-1 with TRBJ2-1, with TRBD2 matching over 7 bases. Germline lookup yields CDR1 MNHNS and CDR2 SASEGT. The CDR3 is 16 amino acids. The V segment lost 2 bases and the J segment 0 bases; nucleotides outside the gene matches: 4. In DNA, the CDR3 is TGTGCCAGCAGTGAATGGGGCGGGAGCTCCTACAATGAGCAGTTCTTC. This translates into CASSEWGGSSYNEQFF.